These T cell receptor beta chains were read from a single sample in a study of blood T cell repertoires in COVID-19. TCRdb's copy holds only in-frame clones and misses some; the assay was immunoSEQ multiplex PCR. Among approximately 250,000 clones, around four fifths were seen once, and the ten largest hold 4.2%. Sequenced: peripheral blood. The receptors derive from a man aged 55 to 70 with acute or convalescent COVID-19. Both conserved end residues are part of each CDR3. Each record gives: clone size, V gene, J gene, D gene, CDR3 DNA, CDR3 protein. A D gene is named only where the DNA matches it firmly. A row's size may be missing; if present it is once, few, many or a size class.

NA	TRBV30	TRBJ2-3	NA	TGTGCCTGGAACTCCCTCCTAGCGCCGGGTTCCGGTACGCAGTATTTT	CAWNSLLAPGSGTQYF
NA	TRBV5-1	TRBJ2-3	TRBD1	TGCGCCAGCAGGTTGGGCTTAAGGGGGCAAACAGATACGCAGTATTTT	CASRLGLRGQTDTQYF
NA	TRBV9	TRBJ2-5	TRBD1	TGTGCCAGCAGCGTAGATGCAGGGGGTAAAGAGACCCAGTACTTC	CASSVDAGGKETQYF
once	TRBV19	TRBJ1-5	NA	TGTGCCAGTAGTATTTTGTCCGGAGGTCAGCCCCAGCATTTT	CASSILSGGQPQHF
NA	TRBV29-1	TRBJ2-5	NA	TGCAGCGTTGAACCGGGGGAGAATCCCGAGACCCAGTACTTC	CSVEPGENPETQYF
few	TRBV19	TRBJ2-5	NA	TGTGCCAGTAGGCTGACGGCGGTCTCCCAAGAGACCCAGTACTTC	CASRLTAVSQETQYF
once	TRBV6-4	TRBJ2-1	TRBD2	TGTGCCAGCAGTCGACTAGCGGGGGCGCACAATGAGCAGTTCTTC	CASSRLAGAHNEQFF
NA	TRBV6-2/TRBV6-3	TRBJ1-5	TRBD1	TGTGCCAGCAGTTGGAAAGGGACAGGGAGCAATCAGCCCCAGCATTTT	CASSWKGTGSNQPQHF
NA	TRBV9	TRBJ1-4	NA	TGTGCCAGCAGCGTAGGGGCGACAAGCAGGATACTTAATGAAAAACTGTTTTTT	CASSVGATSRILNEKLFF
NA	TRBV2	TRBJ2-4	NA	TGTGCCAGCAGTCCAGGGGAGAGTAACATTCAGTACTTC	CASSPGESNIQYF
NA	TRBV19	TRBJ1-5	TRBD1	TGTGCCAGTAGTACCCGGGACAGTCCCTCTCAGCCCCAGCATTTT	CASSTRDSPSQPQHF
NA	TRBV11-2	TRBJ1-3	NA	TGTGCCAGCAGCTTAGCCCAGGCCCCAGGAAACACCATATATTTT	CASSLAQAPGNTIYF
once	TRBV5-6	TRBJ1-5	NA	TGTGCCAGCAGCTTGTACGTACAGAGCAATCAGCCCCAGCATTTT	CASSLYVQSNQPQHF
NA	TRBV7-9	TRBJ2-1	TRBD2	TGTGCCAGCAGCGCAACCTACCCGGGACTAGGTTTACTTGATGAGCAGTTCTTC	CASSATYPGLGLLDEQFF
once	TRBV19	TRBJ1-4	TRBD1	TGTGCCAGTAACGTCGAACAGGGGGATGAAAAACTGTTTTTT	CASNVEQGDEKLFF
NA	TRBV30	TRBJ2-1	TRBD2	TGTGCCTGGAATCGGGGAGGGGCCCCGTCCCTAGTGAACAATGAGCAGTTCTTC	CAWNRGGAPSLVNNEQFF
NA	TRBV5-5	TRBJ1-2	NA	TGTGCCAGCAGACTTGTACCCGGTAACTATGGCTACACCTTC	CASRLVPGNYGYTF
NA	TRBV30	TRBJ1-3	NA	TGTGCCTGGAAGGCCTCGGGGAACACCATATATTTT	CAWKASGNTIYF
NA	TRBV11-2	TRBJ1-6	NA	TGTGCCAGCAGCTTAACACCAGGATTTTCACCCCTCCACTTT	CASSLTPGFSPLHF
once	TRBV7-9	TRBJ1-5	NA	TGTGCCAGCAGCTTAGACGGGGTCCTTCAGCCCCAGCATTTT	CASSLDGVLQPQHF
NA	TRBV7-2	TRBJ2-3	TRBD2	TGTGCCAGCAGCTTAGGGGAGCGGGAGAGGGCAGATACGCAGTATTTT	CASSLGERERADTQYF
NA	TRBV11-2	TRBJ2-3	NA	TGTGCCAGCAGCTTAGAGGGAGCGCGGGCAGATACGCAGTATTTT	CASSLEGARADTQYF
NA	TRBV27	TRBJ1-2	NA	TGTGCCAGCGCATTACAGGGTTTGGGCTATGGCTACACCTTC	CASALQGLGYGYTF
NA	TRBV10-3	TRBJ2-3	NA	TGTGCCATCAGTGTAGGCGGGCAAACAGATACGCAGTATTTT	CAISVGGQTDTQYF
NA	TRBV11-1	TRBJ2-7	TRBD2	TGTGCCAGCAGCCCGTCCCTAGCGGGGTCCTACGAGCAGTACTTC	CASSPSLAGSYEQYF
few	TRBV19	TRBJ2-6	NA	TGTGCCAGTAGTATAAGCGGGCCCCTCTCTGGGGCCAACGTCCTGACTTTC	CASSISGPLSGANVLTF
NA	TRBV7-9	TRBJ2-1	NA	TGTGCCAGCAGCTTAGTTGGAGGGGGAGGGCCGTACAATGAGCAGTTCTTC	CASSLVGGGGPYNEQFF
few	TRBV7-2	TRBJ2-7	NA	TGTGCCAGCAGCTCGAGCTCCTACGAGCAGTACTTC	CASSSSSYEQYF
NA	TRBV7-3	TRBJ2-3	TRBD1	TGTGCCAGCAGCCCCGGACAGGGTCTAGATACGCAGTATTTT	CASSPGQGLDTQYF